This T cell receptor (beta chain) was observed in a study of blood T cell repertoires in COVID-19. Study context: Sources were T cells, B-cell-depleted T cells, or PBMCs; the material itself was cDNA or gDNA.

Sequencing was performed with immunoSEQ multiplex PCR; in TCRdb, only in-frame clones are kept and a portion is missing. This sample carries some 120,000 clones, 80% of them seen once, and the ten largest clones take 1.9%. This clone was counted only a few times. The germline V and J ends were trimmed by 0 bases and 1 base, with 6 bases remaining between them. This CDR3 contains 14 residues. The germline V gene has CDR1 SGHTA and CDR2 FQGNSA. The chain combines TRBV7-2 with TRBJ1-1; D is unresolved. This receptor was identified in a man between 70 and 80 years old with acute or convalescent COVID-19. Input material: peripheral blood. This CDR3 reads CASSLARWNTEAFF. In DNA, the CDR3 is TGTGCCAGCAGCTTAGCACGGTGGAACACTGAAGCTTTCTTT.